This T cell receptor (beta chain) is drawn from a study of identical twins (dated by TCRdb to 2016 to 2018). Regarding the study in general: The study deep-sequenced TCR alpha and beta repertoires from monozygotic twins, unrelated adults of various ages and cord blood to test whether fetal clonotypes persist. Replicate twin experiments were performed at different times using different library preparation protocols to rule out contamination.

Every donor was a healthy Caucasian. Three pairs of female monozygotic twins, all aged about 18 to 30 years, made up the twin cohort. CD4+ and CD8+ T cell populations were isolated with positive isolation kits from Invitrogen. Note on this clonotype: Its binding antigen is unknown. Base quality data are lacking; no much larger clone is found one base away.

Libraries were constructed by 5' RACE. Data came from an Illumina HiSeq 2000. A universal primer binding site was added through template switching, and the final cDNA carried a unique molecular identifier so that TCR cDNA molecules could be counted accurately. Specific primers in the conserved constant-segment region were used to synthesize first-strand cDNA for the TCR alpha and beta chains. Each cDNA library was double barcoded, with a SMART-Mk sample barcode plus Illumina barcodes, to control for contamination. TruSeq adapter sequences along with Illumina sample barcodes were introduced in two successive PCR steps. Sequencing of the TCR alpha and beta cDNA libraries was done on the Illumina HiSeq platform using custom primers. On the authors' methods: MiGEC processed the raw reads to extract unique molecular identifiers, while MiXCR was used to determine the CDR3 positions. Recombination models were inferred per individual with the repgenHMM and IGoR tools using an EM algorithm. Shared clonotype analysis was performed with the tcR package in R, normalizing sharing by the product of cloneset sizes. Out-of-frame nonproductive sequences were analyzed to study raw recombination free of thymic and clonal selection effects. TCRdb trimmed public reads at Q25 via fastp, called clones via MiXCR and kept in-frame beta chains. Rows with one shared CDR3 protein collapse into an entry with the most common genes and DNA. These V and J calls are TCRdb output, not the study's own analysis. This sample gives about 290,000 distinct CDR3 sequences in total; nearly 9.5% of them show up just once. Clones ranked in the top ten supply roughly 7% of the sample.

Study-wide findings and limitations: In monozygotic twins, recombination models systematically underestimated out-of-frame TCR alpha sharing, but the models matched the sharing seen between unrelated individuals. Compared with coincidental sharing between unrelated individuals, out-of-frame TCR alpha sequences shared between twins had an excess of sequences with low generation probability. Conclusions relied on cross-sectional statistical analysis, since the same donors could not be followed over many years. Excess twin sharing in beta out-of-frame sequences was weaker because fewer shared sequences lowered the signal-to-noise ratio. Abundant cord blood beta clonotypes carried fewer insertions; young adult naive repertoires showed a weaker similar trend, while memory repertoires showed none. Zero-insertion analyses could be partly confounded by invariant T cells such as MAIT and iNKT, although diverse VJ usage argued against such confounding for most clonotypes.

The germline V end is reduced by 3 bases and the J end by 5 bases; junction bases left unmatched: 9. There are 16 amino acids in the CDR3, from cysteine to phenylalanine inclusive. CDR3 DNA is the only sequence kept; it has 48 bases, read in frame from the first base. CDR1 is given as LNHDA and CDR2 as SQIVND, both from the germline V gene (reference sequence). This same sample was also part of a study on yellow fever vaccine responses in identical twins. The second paper further reports: According to the authors, in identical twins the way T cells responded to vaccination appeared partly convergent and partly personalized. Focusing on identical twins, the study followed the T cell clones that responded to the vaccine, and did so with precision.

Sequencing used CD8+ T cells sorted from blood. The receptor comes from a woman under 30 in good health. This receptor chain uses TRBV19 and TRBJ2-5, with 10 central nucleotides matching TRBD1. For the CDR3, the sequence is CASSIRWTGGEETQYF. DNA sequence: TGTGCCAGTAGTATTCGGTGGACAGGGGGAGAGGAGACCCAGTACTTC.